This T cell receptor beta chain was identified in a study of blood T cell repertoires in COVID-19. At the level of the study: Whether acute or convalescent, the COVID-19 samples came from the United States, Italy and Spain. Sample material is recorded as cDNA or gDNA derived from T cells, B-cell-depleted T cells, or PBMCs.

As processed by the authors: Nucleated cell counts were estimated from reference gene primer amplification. Sequencing used immunoSEQ multiplex PCR; TCRdb keeps in-frame clones, though not all of them. V, J and clone size reflect that table, while D and trimming were determined from the DNA. Here the sample spans 100,000 to 150,000 clones, 85% to 90% being singletons. The sample taken for sequencing was peripheral blood. This TCR was recovered from a man between 65 and 79 years old with active or convalescent COVID-19.

CDR3 DNA sequence: TGTGCCAGCAGTTACTCGGGGACAGGGGGAGGCGAGCAGTACTTC. Translated, it gives CASSYSGTGGGEQYF. The chain recombines TRBV6-5 with TRBJ2-7, with TRBD1 matching 11 bases. Trimming took 0 bases from V and 6 from J; bases not matched to a gene: 4. Germline values: CDR1 MNHEY, CDR2 SVGAGI. The CDR3 loop spans 15 amino acids.